This T cell receptor (beta chain) emerged from a study of cytomegalovirus exposure and HLA in healthy donors. Points from the study as a whole: A later analysis linked 15,000 to 20,000 TCR beta sequences to HLA alleles at 0.05 false discovery rate. Sequencing depth roughly uniform across donors was assumed in presence/absence analyses. Immune exposure data for these donors was limited to CMV serostatus. The Asian-associated ancestry cluster reportedly had fewer N-insertions than the approximately 650-donor mean in a later analysis.

Remarks on this clone: The antigen is undetermined.

Use of 60 Vbeta and 13 Jbeta primers characterized the PCR. The method was immunoSEQ multiplex PCR; TCRdb's version includes in-frame clones alone and lacks a portion of them. Of roughly 150,000 clones listed, roughly four fifths are singletons. The CDR3 covers 15 residues. Germline assignment: CDR1 MNHEY and CDR2 SVGAGI. Trimming cost V 2 bases and J 5 bases, with 10 bases left between them. The origin of this receptor is a man in his late teens or twenties in good health and CMV-seronegative. The sequencing input was PBMCs. The chain combines TRBV6-5 with TRBJ1-6, with unresolved D. DNA of the CDR3: TGTGCCAGCAGTTACAGAGCAAAAAATAATTCACCCCTCCACTTT. It translates to CASSYRAKNNSPLHF.